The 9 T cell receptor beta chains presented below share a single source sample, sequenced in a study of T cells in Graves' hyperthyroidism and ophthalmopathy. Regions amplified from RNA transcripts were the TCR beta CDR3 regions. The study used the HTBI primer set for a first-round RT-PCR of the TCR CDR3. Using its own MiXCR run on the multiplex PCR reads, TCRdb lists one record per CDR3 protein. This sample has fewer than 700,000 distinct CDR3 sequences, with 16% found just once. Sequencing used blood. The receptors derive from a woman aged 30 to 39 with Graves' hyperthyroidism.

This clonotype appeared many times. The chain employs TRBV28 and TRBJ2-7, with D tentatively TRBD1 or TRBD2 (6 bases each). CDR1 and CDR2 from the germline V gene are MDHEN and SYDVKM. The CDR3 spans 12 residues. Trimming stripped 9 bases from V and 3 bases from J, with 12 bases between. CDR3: CASTGTVYEQYF. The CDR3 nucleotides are TGTGCCAGTACAGGGACTGTCTACGAGCAGTACTTC.

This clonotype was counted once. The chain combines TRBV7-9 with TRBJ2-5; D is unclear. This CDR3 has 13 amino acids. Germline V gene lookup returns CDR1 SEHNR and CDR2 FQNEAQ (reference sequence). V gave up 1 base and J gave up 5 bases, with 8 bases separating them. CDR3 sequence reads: CASSLVELETQYF. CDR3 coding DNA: TGTGCCAGCAGCTTAGTAGAGCTGGAGACCCAGTACTTC.

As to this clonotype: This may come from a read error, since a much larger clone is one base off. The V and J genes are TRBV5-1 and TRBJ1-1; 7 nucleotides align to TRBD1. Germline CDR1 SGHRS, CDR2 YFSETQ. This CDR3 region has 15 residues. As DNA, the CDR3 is TGCGCCGGCAGCTTATTACAGGGGCGGAACACTGAAGCTTTCTTT. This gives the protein CAGSLLQGRNTEAFF.

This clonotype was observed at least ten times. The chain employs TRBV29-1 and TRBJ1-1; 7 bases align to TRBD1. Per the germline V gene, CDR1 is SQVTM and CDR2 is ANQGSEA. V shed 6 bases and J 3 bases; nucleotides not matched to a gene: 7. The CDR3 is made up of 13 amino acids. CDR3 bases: TGCAGCGTGAAAGGGGGCACGTACACTGAAGCTTTCTTT. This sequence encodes CSVKGGTYTEAFF.

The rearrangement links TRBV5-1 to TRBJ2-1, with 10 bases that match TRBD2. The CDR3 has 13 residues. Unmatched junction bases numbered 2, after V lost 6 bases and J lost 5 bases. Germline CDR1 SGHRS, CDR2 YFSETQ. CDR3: CASTLAGHNEQFF. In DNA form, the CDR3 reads TGCGCCAGCACACTAGCGGGACACAATGAGCAGTTCTTC.

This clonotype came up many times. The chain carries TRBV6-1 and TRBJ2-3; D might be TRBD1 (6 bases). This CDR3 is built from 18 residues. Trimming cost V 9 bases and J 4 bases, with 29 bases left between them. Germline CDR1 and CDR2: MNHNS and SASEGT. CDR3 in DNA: TGTGCCAGTCTTGAGCCTACCCTTTCCCGGACAGCCGCAGATACGCAGTATTTT. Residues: CASLEPTLSRTAADTQYF.

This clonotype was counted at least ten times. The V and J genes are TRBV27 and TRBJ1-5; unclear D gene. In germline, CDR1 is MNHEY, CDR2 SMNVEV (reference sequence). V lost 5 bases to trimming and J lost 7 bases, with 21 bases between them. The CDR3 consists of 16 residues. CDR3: CASSPLDLGIRQPQHF. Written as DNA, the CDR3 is TGTGCCAGCAGTCCCCTGGACCTGGGGATCCGGCAGCCCCAGCATTTT.

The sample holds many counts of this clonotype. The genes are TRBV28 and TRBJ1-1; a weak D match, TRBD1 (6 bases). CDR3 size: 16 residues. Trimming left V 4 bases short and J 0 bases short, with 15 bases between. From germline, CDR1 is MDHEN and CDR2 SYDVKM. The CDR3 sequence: CASSSFRTVMNTEAFF. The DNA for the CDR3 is TGTGCCAGCAGTTCCTTCCGGACAGTTATGAACACTGAAGCTTTCTTT.

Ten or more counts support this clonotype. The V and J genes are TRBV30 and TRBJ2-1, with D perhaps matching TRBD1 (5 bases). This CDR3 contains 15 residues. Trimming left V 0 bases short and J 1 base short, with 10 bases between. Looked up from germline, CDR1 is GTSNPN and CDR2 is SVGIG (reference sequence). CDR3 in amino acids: CAWSVMGLSYNEQFF. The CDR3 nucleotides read TGTGCCTGGAGTGTAATGGGGCTATCCTACAATGAGCAGTTCTTC.